This is a list of T cell receptor beta chains from one sample in a study of post-analysis software for immune sequencing data. A single record per CDR3 protein comes from TCRdb applying MiXCR to the PCR reads. The table lists hundreds of thousands of distinct CDR3 sequences, about 44% of them singletons. Input material: blood. The receptor source for this set is a girl aged 10 to 17 with multiple sclerosis. Each CDR3 is given with its conserved first and last residue. Fields, in order: V gene, D gene, clone size, J gene, CDR3 protein, CDR3 DNA. A D gene is named only where the DNA matches it firmly. A row's size may be missing; if present it is once, few, many or a size class.

TRBV3-1	TRBD1	-	TRBJ1-2	CATTRTGGHYGYTF	TGTGCCACCACACGGACAGGGGGCCATTATGGCTACACCTTC
TRBV5-1	TRBD2	-	TRBJ2-7	CASKESSGRCYEQYF	TGCGCCAGCAAGGAGTCTAGCGGGCGGTGCTACGAGCAGTACTTC
TRBV20-1	-	-	TRBJ1-6	CGARGGVWNSPLHF	TGCGGTGCTAGGGGAGGGGTTTGGAATTCACCCCTCCACTTT
TRBV5-7	-	few	TRBJ2-3	CASSPSPGGNTQYF	TGTGCCAGCAGCCCGTCGCCGGGTGGGAATACGCAGTATTTT
TRBV20-1	-	few	TRBJ1-1	CSARDTANTEAFF	TGCAGTGCTAGAGATACTGCGAACACTGAAGCTTTCTTT
TRBV7-2	-	-	TRBJ1-2	CASSLSADPYLSGYTF	TGTGCCAGCAGCTTATCGGCAGACCCCTACTTGAGTGGCTACACCTTC
TRBV12-3/TRBV12-4	TRBD2	-	TRBJ2-7	CASSLLAGELYEQYF	TGTGCCAGCAGTTTACTGGCGGGAGAACTCTACGAGCAGTACTTC
TRBV6-1	-	-	TRBJ1-6	CASSEGHSGQLHF	TGTGCCAGCAGTGAAGGCCACAGTGGGCAACTCCACTTT
TRBV12-3/TRBV12-4	-	few	TRBJ2-7	CASSLAFRTSYEQYF	TGTGCCAGCAGTTTAGCGTTCAGGACCTCCTACGAGCAGTACTTC
TRBV7-9	-	-	TRBJ2-7	CASSFARDRTYEQYF	TGTGCCAGCAGCTTCGCCCGCGACAGGACCTACGAGCAGTACTTC
TRBV7-2	-	once	TRBJ1-1	CASSLRDGVWNTEAFF	TGTGCCAGCAGCCTCCGGGACGGAGTGTGGAACACTGAAGCTTTCTTT
TRBV7-2	-	-	TRBJ2-7	CASSLSGYGYEQYF	TGTGCCAGCAGCTTGAGTGGTTATGGCTACGAGCAGTACTTC
TRBV20-1	-	-	TRBJ2-1	CSASRGARWDEQFF	TGCAGTGCTAGCCGGGGGGCCCGGTGGGATGAGCAGTTCTTC
TRBV9	TRBD1	-	TRBJ2-1	CASSVRDRISEQFF	TGTGCCAGCAGCGTTAGGGACAGGATAAGTGAGCAGTTCTTC
TRBV20-1	-	-	TRBJ2-7	CSARPTLGHSYEQYF	TGCAGTGCTAGGCCTACCTTGGGGCACTCCTACGAGCAGTACTTC
TRBV24-1	TRBD2	few	TRBJ2-1	CATSDPWTSGGLGEQFF	TGTGCCACCAGTGACCCCTGGACTAGCGGGGGATTGGGTGAGCAGTTCTTC
TRBV12-3/TRBV12-4	TRBD2	-	TRBJ2-1	CASSFTSGAYNEQFF	TGTGCCAGCAGTTTTACTAGCGGGGCTTACAATGAGCAGTTCTTC
TRBV7-9	TRBD1	-	TRBJ1-5	CASSDTGDQPQHF	TGTGCCAGCAGTGATACAGGGGATCAGCCCCAGCATTTT
TRBV29-1	-	-	TRBJ1-1	CSVEKQMNTEAFF	TGCAGCGTTGAAAAACAGATGAACACTGAAGCTTTCTTT
TRBV20-1	-	-	TRBJ2-1	CSASFRYNEQFF	TGCAGTGCTAGTTTCAGGTACAATGAGCAGTTCTTC
TRBV20-1	TRBD2	-	TRBJ2-3	CSAQGGGASWETDTQYF	TGCAGTGCTCAGGGCGGGGGGGCAAGTTGGGAGACAGATACGCAGTATTTT
TRBV12-3/TRBV12-4	-	few	TRBJ1-2	CASSLVHVRYSPNYGYTF	TGTGCCAGCAGTTTAGTTCACGTTCGGTACAGTCCTAACTATGGCTACACCTTC
TRBV20-1	-	few	TRBJ2-7	CSAREEETPYEQYF	TGCAGTGCTCGCGAGGAGGAAACCCCCTACGAGCAGTACTTC
TRBV12-3/TRBV12-4	-	-	TRBJ2-5	CASSSQGNQETQYF	TGTGCCAGCAGTTCCCAGGGGAATCAAGAGACCCAGTACTTC
TRBV27	-	-	TRBJ2-3	CASGPRGGSHADTQYF	TGTGCCAGCGGTCCTCGCGGAGGTAGTCACGCAGATACGCAGTATTTT
TRBV7-8	-	-	TRBJ1-2	CASSIGERVGYTF	TGTGCCAGCAGCATAGGAGAAAGGGTCGGCTACACCTTC
TRBV29-1	-	few	TRBJ2-7	CSVEGFGGSDEQYF	TGCAGCGTTGAAGGGTTCGGGGGATCCGACGAGCAGTACTTC
TRBV7-2	TRBD2	many	TRBJ2-3	CASSLGAGGYFTDTQYF	TGTGCCAGCAGCTTAGGGGCGGGGGGTTATTTCACAGATACGCAGTATTTT